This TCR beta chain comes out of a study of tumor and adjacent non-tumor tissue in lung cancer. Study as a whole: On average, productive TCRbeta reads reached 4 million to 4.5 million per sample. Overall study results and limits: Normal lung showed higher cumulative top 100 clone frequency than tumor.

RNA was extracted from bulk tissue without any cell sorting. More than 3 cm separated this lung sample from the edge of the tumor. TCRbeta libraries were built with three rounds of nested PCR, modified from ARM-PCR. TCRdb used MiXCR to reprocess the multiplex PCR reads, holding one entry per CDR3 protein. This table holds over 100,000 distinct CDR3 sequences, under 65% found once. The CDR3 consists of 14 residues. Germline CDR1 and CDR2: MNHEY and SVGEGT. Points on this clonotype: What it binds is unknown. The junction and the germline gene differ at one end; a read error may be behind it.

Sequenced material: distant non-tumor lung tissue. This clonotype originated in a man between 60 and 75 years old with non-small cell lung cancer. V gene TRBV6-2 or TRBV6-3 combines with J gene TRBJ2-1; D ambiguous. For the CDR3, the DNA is TGTGCCAGTAGGTCGGACCAAAGCTACGATGAGCAGTTCTTC. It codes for CASRSDQSYDEQFF.